Below, 14 T cell receptor beta chains from the same sample are listed, as sequenced in a study of cytomegalovirus exposure and HLA in healthy donors. With 60 Vbeta and 13 Jbeta primers, the PCR was carried out. Repertoires were generated with immunoSEQ multiplex PCR, while TCRdb's copy carries only in-frame clones and drops some. The sample lists around 180,000 clones, more than 70% seen once, with roughly 1.6% in the top ten. The sequenced sample was PBMCs. The receptors shown here come from a girl between 5 and 17 years old in good health and CMV-seronegative.

V gene TRBV4-2 combines with J gene TRBJ1-1; D may be TRBD1 (5 bases). CDR1 is LGHNA and CDR2 is YNFKEQ in the germline V gene. Trimming pared 1 base from V and 7 bases from J, leaving 13 bases between. This CDR3 contains 14 residues. CDR3 bases: TGTGCCAGCAGCCAAGGAGCAGGGCCTATTGAAGCTTTCTTT. Translation gives CASSQGAGPIEAFF.

This clone has only a few counts. The chain employs TRBV13 and TRBJ1-2; 10 bases align to TRBD1. CDR3 size: 17 residues. CDR1 and CDR2 from the germline V gene are PRHDT and FYEKMQ (reference sequence). The junction had 11 bases not matched to a gene; V was cut back by 5 bases and J by 2 bases. In nucleotides, the CDR3 is TGTGCCAGCAGCCGGCTGCTCGGGACAGGGGAAAACTATGGCTACACCTTC. Translating it yields CASSRLLGTGENYGYTF.

The V call is TRBV23-1, the J call TRBJ1-5, with a weak D call TRBD1 (5 bases). TRBV23-1 belongs to the ORF category, with a function that is uncertain. The CDR3 totals 14 residues. V lost 4 bases and J 7 bases, leaving 14 bases between the germline ends. CDR3: CASSRRVGFQPQHF. The CDR3, as DNA: TGCGCCAGCAGTCGCAGGGTTGGGTTCCAGCCCCAGCATTTT.

The chain links TRBV4-2 to TRBJ1-1; D uncertain. V dropped 0 bases and J dropped 5 bases, with 10 bases sitting between them. CDR1 is LGHNA and CDR2 is YNFKEQ in the germline V gene. The CDR3 is made up of 14 amino acids. CDR3 region: CASSQEAAGTEAFF. As DNA, the CDR3 is TGTGCCAGCAGCCAAGAAGCGGCTGGTACTGAAGCTTTCTTT.

The chain is built from TRBV30 and TRBJ1-5, with D tentatively TRBD1 (5 bases). Trimming stripped 1 base from V and 5 bases from J, with 12 bases between. Looked up from germline, CDR1 is GTSNPN and CDR2 is SVGIG (reference sequence). This CDR3 spans 14 amino acids. The CDR3 region is CAWSGTRRDQPQHF. Here the CDR3 DNA reads TGTGCCTGGAGTGGGACACGCCGAGATCAGCCCCAGCATTTT.

This clone was detected only a few times. The chain employs TRBV5-4 and TRBJ1-6; 9 bases are shared with TRBD1. CDR3 length: 16 amino acids. Germline CDR1 SGHNT, CDR2 YYREEE (reference sequence). V was clipped by 4 bases and J by 5 bases; unmatched bases: 7. The CDR3 coding sequence is TGTGCCAGCAGCCTGGGATGGGACAGGGATAATTCACCCCTCCACTTT. This sequence encodes CASSLGWDRDNSPLHF.

The rearrangement joins TRBV27 to TRBJ2-1; possibly TRBD1 for D (6 bases). Germline V lookup: CDR1 MNHEY, CDR2 SMNVEV (reference sequence). V was pared by 5 bases and J by 4 bases, with 15 bases between. The CDR3 has 15 residues. CDR3 amino acids: CASSTRGSPYNEQFF. DNA for the CDR3: TGTGCCAGCAGTACCAGGGGTTCCCCGTACAATGAGCAGTTCTTC.

The chain couples TRBV23-1 to TRBJ2-7; maybe TRBD1 (6 bases). TRBV23-1 qualifies as an ORF whose function is uncertain. The V gene lost 9 bases and the J gene lost 2 bases, with 17 bases spanning the gap. The CDR3 has 14 amino acids. The CDR3 loop is CASRGQRLTYEQYF. The CDR3 coding sequence is TGCGCCAGTCGCGGACAGCGTCTAACCTACGAGCAGTACTTC.

The chain uses TRBV7-9 and TRBJ1-2, with 7 bases that match TRBD1. The CDR3 extends over 13 amino acids. The trim removed 5 bases at V and 5 bases at J, leaving 5 bases unmatched. In germline, CDR1 is SEHNR, CDR2 FQNEAQ (reference sequence). The CDR3 DNA sequence: TGTGCCAGCAGCCTGGGACAGCCATATGGCTACACCTTC. Residues: CASSLGQPYGYTF.

Only a few counts were recorded for this clone. This chain joins TRBV5-1 and TRBJ2-7; 8 bases line up with TRBD1. This CDR3 has 15 amino acids. Germline V gene sequence: CDR1 SGHRS, CDR2 YFSETQ. V was pared by 5 bases and J by 7 bases, with 14 bases of the junction left unmatched. The CDR3 coding sequence is TGCGCCAGCAGTCGTGTCGGGACAGGAGTCAAGGAGCAGTACTTC. This gives the protein CASSRVGTGVKEQYF.

The chain employs TRBV10-3 and TRBJ2-5, with a weak D call TRBD2 (6 bases). The CDR3 spans 15 residues. CDR1 and CDR2 (germline): ENHRY, SYGVKD. V lost 1 base to trimming and J lost 5 bases, with 14 bases between them. This CDR3 is CAISEFGSRGETQYF. In nucleotides, the CDR3 is TGTGCCATCAGTGAGTTCGGGTCCCGGGGGGAGACCCAGTACTTC.

The chain combines TRBV10-2 with TRBJ2-7, with D possibly matching TRBD1 (7 bases). V was clipped by 8 bases and J by 3 bases, with 17 bases between them. CDR3 length equals 14 residues. The germline V gene encodes CDR1 WSHSY and CDR2 SAAADI. The CDR3 spells CASVGTAGGYEQYF. The CDR3 nucleotides are TGCGCCAGCGTGGGGACAGCCGGGGGCTACGAGCAGTACTTC.

This clone appeared once. The chain combines TRBV2 with TRBJ2-5, with 12 nucleotides matching TRBD2. CDR3 length equals 14 residues. V was pared by 2 bases and J by 8 bases, with 3 bases of the junction left unmatched. The germline gives CDR1 SNHLY, CDR2 FYNNEI. The CDR3 coding sequence is TGTGCCAGCAGTGAAACTAGCGGGGGGACCACCCAGTACTTC. Amino acid sequence: CASSETSGGTTQYF.

The genes are TRBV4-1 and TRBJ2-1; possible D gene TRBD1, 6 bases. The CDR3 totals 11 residues. V was pared by 3 bases and J by 9 bases, with 6 bases between. Germline CDR1 MGHRA, CDR2 YSYEKL. CDR3 region: CASSQDSEQFF. In nucleotides, the CDR3 is TGCGCCAGCAGCCAGGACAGTGAGCAGTTCTTC.